Listed here are 19 T cell receptor beta chains from one sample, sequenced in a study of T cell responses to AZD1222 COVID-19 vaccine. Data came from immunoSEQ multiplex PCR; TCRdb stores just in-frame clones and leaves some out. The table records 110,000 or so clones, 82% of them present only once. The source was peripheral blood, collected on day 0 of AZD1222 vaccination. The receptors stem from an adult in good health.

The chain uses TRBV5-1 and TRBJ2-7; 8 bases map to TRBD1. CDR3 length equals 16 residues. With 0 bases clipped from V and 7 bases from J, the junction kept 12 bases outside the gene matches. Per the germline V gene, CDR1 is SGHRS and CDR2 is YFSETQ. DNA of the CDR3: TGCGCCAGCAGCTTGGCTCCAGGGGGCGCAAGTCGGGAGCAGTACTTC. Its translation is CASSLAPGGASREQYF.

This clone was counted once. The chain combines TRBV7-6 with TRBJ2-7; either TRBD1 or TRBD2 may fit D (5 bases each). Trimming pared 4 bases from V and 3 bases from J, leaving 10 bases between. In germline, CDR1 is SGHVS, CDR2 FNYEAQ. The CDR3 runs 13 residues. The CDR3 is CASSSGPNYEQYF. CDR3 coding DNA: TGTGCCAGCAGCTCGGGACCGAACTACGAGCAGTACTTC. Full variable domain (missing parts from reference TRBV7-6 and TRBJ2-7): GAGVSQSPRYKVTKRGQDVALRCDPISGHVSLYWYRQALGQGPEFLTYFNYEAQQDKSGLPNDRFSAERPEGSISTLTIQRTEQRDSAMYRCASSSGPNYEQYFGPGTRLTVT.

The chain couples TRBV19 to TRBJ1-2, with D unresolved. CDR3 length: 12 residues. Germline V gene data show CDR1 as LNHDA and CDR2 as SQIVND (reference sequence). V lost 6 bases and J lost 8, with 13 bases in between. The CDR3 coding sequence is TGTGCCAGTAGCCCTCGGACTAGGGGCTACACCTTC. It codes for CASSPRTRGYTF.

This chain connects TRBV7-9 to TRBJ1-4; TRBD1 agrees at 7 bases. Unmatched junction bases numbered 4, after V lost 5 bases and J lost 4 bases. The length of the CDR3 is 14 residues. CDR1 is SEHNR and CDR2 is FQNEAQ in the germline V gene (reference sequence). The CDR3 region has the DNA TGTGCCAGCAGCCCCAGGGGGGGTAATGAAAAACTGTTTTTT. Protein sequence: CASSPRGGNEKLFF.

About this clone: A read error may produce the germline difference seen at one junction end. The rearrangement joins TRBV9 to TRBJ2-7, with 8 bases that match TRBD1. The germline V gene encodes CDR1 SGDLS and CDR2 YYNGEE. The CDR3 has 10 amino acids. As DNA, the CDR3 is TGTGCCAGCGGAGGACAGGGAAAGGAGTTC. Its protein product is CASGGQGKEF.

J is TRBJ2-1 and V is TRBV5-1; no clear D gene. V was shortened by 0 bases and J by 7 bases, with 5 bases between the two germline ends. The CDR3 is made up of 12 amino acids. The germline CDR1 and CDR2 sequences are SGHRS and YFSETQ. The CDR3 DNA is TGCGCCAGCAGCTTGGCTCTAAATGAGCAGTTCTTC. Its protein product is CASSLALNEQFF.

The chain has TRBV10-2 and TRBJ2-3; 14 bases are shared with TRBD2. CDR1 and CDR2 (germline): WSHSY, SAAADI. This CDR3 is built from 16 residues. The V segment lost 8 bases and the J segment 2 bases; nucleotides outside the gene matches: 6. CDR3 nucleotides: TGCGCCAGCCGAAGACTAGCGGGGGGGACCACAGATACGCAGTATTTT. This sequence encodes CASRRLAGGTTDTQYF.

The rearrangement uses TRBV7-2 and TRBJ1-5; D not certain. Germline V gene data show CDR1 as SGHTA and CDR2 as FQGNSA. V gave up 6 bases and J gave up 0 bases, with 3 bases separating them. The CDR3 covers 12 residues. The CDR3 DNA reads as TGTGCCAGCAGTTTTAGCAATCAGCCCCAGCATTTT. Translating gives CASSFSNQPQHF.

The genes are TRBV6-1 and TRBJ1-2; a weak D match, TRBD1 (6 bases). This CDR3 is built from 17 residues. With 3 bases removed from V and 4 bases from J, the gap between germline ends came to 21 bases. Germline V gene sequence: CDR1 MNHNS, CDR2 SASEGT. The CDR3 DNA follows: TGTGCCAGCAGTGACGAAACCCTAGACAGGTGGGGCTATGGCTACACCTTC. It specifies CASSDETLDRWGYGYTF.

This chain joins TRBV2 and TRBJ1-6; D possibly corresponds to TRBD1 (5 bases). V was trimmed by 2 bases and J by 6 bases, leaving 14 bases between them. Germline CDR1 SNHLY, CDR2 FYNNEI. This CDR3 is built from 16 residues. The CDR3 nucleotides are TGTGCCAGCAGTGAAACCCTCGACGGGGCTAATTCACCCCTCCACTTT. Translated: CASSETLDGANSPLHF.

The chain joins TRBV21-1 to TRBJ2-5; TRBD2, the D gene given by the table, was not confirmed from the DNA. TRBV21-1 is assigned pseudogene status. The CDR3 is 18 residues long. CDR3 sequence reads: CASSKEPSGGLPQETQYF. CDR3 nucleotides: TGTGCCAGCAGCAAAGAACCGAGCGGGGGACTCCCCCAGGAGACCCAGTACTTC.

V usage is TRBV7-9 and J usage is TRBJ1-1; D call uncertain. The CDR3 sequence is 14 residues long. V lost 1 base and J 4 bases, leaving 10 bases between the germline ends. CDR1 is SEHNR and CDR2 is FQNEAQ in the germline V gene (reference sequence). CDR3 in DNA: TGTGCCAGCAGCTTAGAGCTGGGTTCCACTGAAGCTTTCTTT. The encoded protein is CASSLELGSTEAFF.

The chain has TRBV12-5 and TRBJ1-2; D is undetermined. The ends were cut back, 4 bases at V and 8 bases at J, with 8 bases in the middle. The CDR3 runs to 11 residues. Germline loops: CDR1 LGHNT, CDR2 FRNRAP. CDR3 protein: CASGSLSGYTF. The CDR3, as DNA: TGTGCTAGTGGTTCCCTGTCCGGCTACACCTTC.

This chain uses TRBV29-1 with TRBJ1-1; 8 bases map to TRBD1. V trimming: 7 bases; J trimming: 5 bases; junction bases outside the gene matches: 6. CDR1 SQVTM and CDR2 ANQGSEA come from the germline V gene. CDR3 size: 12 residues. CDR3 sequence: CSGGQGYTEAFF. The CDR3 region has the DNA TGCAGCGGAGGACAGGGCTATACTGAAGCTTTCTTT.

The chain uses TRBV11-1 and TRBJ1-1; D not certain. V was pared by 6 bases and J by 9 bases, with 17 bases between. The germline V gene has CDR1 SGHAT and CDR2 FQDESV (reference sequence). The CDR3 length is 13 residues. The chain's CDR3 is CASRSSRSGKAFF. The DNA for the CDR3 is TGTGCCAGCAGATCATCTAGGTCCGGGAAAGCTTTCTTT.

V usage is TRBV19 and J usage is TRBJ2-2; tentative D call: TRBD1 (6 bases). From germline, CDR1 is LNHDA and CDR2 SQIVND (reference sequence). This CDR3 region has 13 residues. V was trimmed by 5 bases and J by 5 bases, leaving 9 bases between them. This CDR3 reads CASSDQGTGELFF. CDR3 DNA sequence: TGTGCCAGTAGTGACCAGGGGACCGGGGAGCTGTTTTTT. The full variable domain, rest sourced from reference TRBV19 and TRBJ2-2, is DGGITQSPKYLFRKEGQNVTLSCEQNLNHDAMYWYRQDPGQGLRLIYYSQIVNDFQKGDIAEGYSVSREKKESFPLTVTSAQKNPTAFYLCASSDQGTGELFFGEGSRLTVL.

This chain uses TRBV28 with TRBJ2-2, with 9 bases aligning to TRBD2. The V and J ends lost 7 bases and 5 bases, in that order; junction bases with no gene match: 8. CDR3 length equals 15 residues. CDR1 and CDR2 from the germline V gene are MDHEN and SYDVKM. The CDR3 DNA reads as TGTGCCAGCAAGCGGTCTCTAGCGGGGACCGGGGAGCTGTTTTTT. Amino acid sequence: CASKRSLAGTGELFF. The entire variable domain, with the rest obtained from reference TRBV28 and TRBJ2-2, is as follows: DVKVTQSSRYLVKRTGEKVFLECVQDMDHENMFWYRQDPGLGLRLIYFSYDVKMKEKGDIPEGYSVSREKKERFSLILESASTNQTSMYLCASKRSLAGTGELFFGEGSRLTVL.

Here the CDR3 reads CASRRPGQGGYEQYF. The DNA for the CDR3 is TGTGCCAGCAGACGACCGGGACAGGGAGGTTACGAGCAGTACTTC. The chain links TRBV28 to TRBJ2-7; 9 bases map to TRBD1. The CDR3 spans 15 residues. Per germline, CDR1 MDHEN and CDR2 SYDVKM. The J segment lost 4 bases and the V segment lost 6 bases, leaving 10 bases of the junction unmatched.

The genes are TRBV2 and TRBJ1-1; 8 positions match TRBD1. Per germline, CDR1 SNHLY and CDR2 FYNNEI. V was clipped by 9 bases and J by 2 bases; unmatched bases: 5. The CDR3 is 13 amino acids. In nucleotides, the CDR3 is TGTGCCAGGATTACAGGGGGAAACACTGAAGCTTTCTTT. The encoded protein is CARITGGNTEAFF. Using reference TRBV2 and TRBJ1-1 for the parts outside the CDR3, the full variable domain is EPEVTQTPSHQVTQMGQEVILRCVPISNHLYFYWYRQILGQKVEFLVSFYNNEISEKSEIFDDQFSVERPDGSNFTLKIRSTKLEDSAMYFCARITGGNTEAFFGQGTRLTVV.